The T cell receptor (beta chain) described here comes from a study of cytomegalovirus exposure and HLA in healthy donors. Study conclusions and caveats: High sensitivity and specificity were reportedly achieved when the classifier diagnosed cytomegalovirus status. Whilst most TCR sequences proved rare, a subset of public TCRs occurred across many donors. A subsequent analysis found that TCR clusters from the first cohort also tended to co-occur in the 120 or so validation repertoires, with about 94% of cluster scores above 0. Researchers catalogued approximately 160 TCR beta chains as cytomegalovirus-associated.

The table came from immunoSEQ multiplex PCR; TCRdb's copy has only in-frame clones and leaves some out. This sample has roughly 350,000 clones, with 86% found just once. With 5 bases clipped from V and 3 bases from J, the junction kept 11 bases outside the gene matches. The CDR3 contains 17 residues. The germline V gene has CDR1 PRHDT and CDR2 FYEKMQ (reference sequence). Of note for this clone: What it binds is not known.

Material for sequencing was PBMCs. The rearrangement uses TRBV13 and TRBJ2-3, with 10 bases matching TRBD2. This receptor was identified in a woman in her late teens or twenties in good health and CMV-seronegative. The chain's CDR3 is CASSQRLAGPRTDTQYF. Written as DNA, the CDR3 is TGTGCCAGCAGCCAACGACTAGCGGGTCCCCGTACAGATACGCAGTATTTT.